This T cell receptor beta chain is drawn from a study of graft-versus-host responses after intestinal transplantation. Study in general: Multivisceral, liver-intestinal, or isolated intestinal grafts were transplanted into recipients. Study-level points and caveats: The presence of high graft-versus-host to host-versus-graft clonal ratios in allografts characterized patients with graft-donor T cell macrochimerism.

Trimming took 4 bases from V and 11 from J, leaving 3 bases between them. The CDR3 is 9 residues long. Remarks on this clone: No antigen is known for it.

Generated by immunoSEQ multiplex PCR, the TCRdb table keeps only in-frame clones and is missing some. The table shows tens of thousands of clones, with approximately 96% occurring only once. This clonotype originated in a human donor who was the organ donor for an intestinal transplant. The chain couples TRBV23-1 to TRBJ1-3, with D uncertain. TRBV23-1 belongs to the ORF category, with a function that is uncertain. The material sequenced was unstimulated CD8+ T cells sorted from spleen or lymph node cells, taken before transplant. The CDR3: CASSLSIYF. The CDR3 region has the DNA TGCGCCAGCAGTCTATCCATATATTTT.